This paragraph covers one TCR beta chain sequence. This CDR3 is built from 14 residues. J gave up 2 bases and V 4 bases, and 4 bases lay outside the gene matches. Germline CDR1 is SGDLS and CDR2 is YYNGEE. This record comes from a study of identical twins. TCRdb re-analysed the 5' RACE reads in MiXCR, keeping a single row per CDR3 protein. The sample has about 790,000 distinct CDR3 sequences, around a sixth seen once. This sample also appeared in a second study, on T cells expressing NK-cell markers. That paper notes: Seven sequenced donors out of eight were HCMV-seropositive, one seronegative.

Sequenced material: PBMCs. This sequence joins TRBV9 and TRBJ2-3, with 7 bases aligning to TRBD2. This receptor was obtained from a woman aged 18-29 years in good health. The CDR3 DNA sequence: TGTGCCAGCAGCACCCGGGGGGTCACAGATACGCAGTATTTT. Translating gives CASSTRGVTDTQYF. Using reference TRBV9 and TRBJ2-3 for the parts outside the CDR3, the full variable domain is DSGVTQTPKHLITATGQRVTLRCSPRSGDLSVYWYQQSLDQGLQFLIQYYNGEERAKGNILERFSAQQFPDLHSELNLSSLELGDSALYFCASSTRGVTDTQYFGPGTRLTVL.